Listed here is a single T cell receptor (beta chain). Its antigen is as yet unknown. The table came from immunoSEQ multiplex PCR; TCRdb's copy has only in-frame clones and leaves some out. The sample carries over a million clones, over 95% recorded once. This entry belongs to a study of shared clonotypes between healthy human individuals. Overall study findings and caveats: Sampling involved blood alone; tissue repertoires likely differ.

Trimming took 3 bases from V and 7 from J, leaving 17 bases between them. The CDR3 spans 15 residues. The germline CDR1 and CDR2 sequences are SGHKS and YYEKEE (reference sequence). The source material was naive CD4+ T cells sorted from blood. Subset reported: CD45RA+ positively selected. This rearrangement joins TRBV5-5 to TRBJ1-3, with D possibly matching TRBD1 (6 bases). The receptor was isolated from a man younger than 45 in good health. CDR3 DNA sequence: TGTGCCAGCAGCTCACCTGACAGGCTAAGGAACACCATATATTTT. Translated: CASSSPDRLRNTIYF. Together with reference TRBV5-5 and TRBJ1-3, the CDR3 gives the full variable domain: DAGVTQSPTHLIKTRGQQVTLRCSPISGHKSVSWYQQVLGQGPQFIFQYYEKEERGRGNFPDRFSARQFPNYSSELNVNALLLGDSALYLCASSSPDRLRNTIYFGEGSWLTVV.